Presented here are 32 T cell receptor beta chains from one specimen sequenced in a study of CD8 T cells in ankylosing spondylitis. TCRdb independently ran MiXCR on the 5' RACE reads; one entry per CDR3 protein. The top ten hold under 7% of the sample, which has a few hundred thousand distinct CDR3 sequences, about 10% seen once. The sequencing sample was made of blood, either unsorted or a sorted T cell fraction (not recorded which). The receptors originated from a male donor with ankylosing spondylitis or in good health (not recorded which).

This clonotype was seen repeatedly, ten times or more. The chain combines TRBV11-2 with TRBJ2-1; D possibly matches TRBD1 or TRBD2 (5 bases each). The germline V and J ends were trimmed by 1 base and 1 base, with 8 bases remaining between them. Germline CDR1 is SGHAT and CDR2 is FQNNGV. The CDR3 extends over 15 amino acids. CDR3 nucleotides: TGTGCCAGCAGCTTAGGAGGGGAATCCTACAATGAGCAGTTCTTC. This sequence encodes CASSLGGESYNEQFF.

For this clonotype: A junction end diverges from the germline sequence, so it may reflect a read error. The J gene is TRBJ1-2, the V gene TRBV5-1; 8 nucleotides agree with TRBD1. The V gene's germline CDR1 is SGHRS and CDR2 YFSETQ. The length of the CDR3 is 15 residues. The DNA of the CDR3 is TGCGGCAGCAGCTTGTCGGGACAGGCGAACTATGGCTACACCTTC. This encodes CGSSLSGQANYGYTF.

This clonotype was counted ten times or more. The CDR3 region is CASRQPPADTQYF. CDR3 DNA sequence: TGTGCCAGCCGGCAGCCTCCGGCAGATACGCAGTATTTT. This sequence joins TRBV6-1 and TRBJ2-3; D remains unclear. Germline lookup yields CDR1 MNHNS and CDR2 SASEGT. V lost 8 bases and J 4 bases, leaving 13 bases between the germline ends. The CDR3 is made up of 13 amino acids.

The chain couples TRBV7-2 to TRBJ2-1, with 9 positions matching TRBD2. From germline, CDR1 is SGHTA and CDR2 FQGNSA. This CDR3 has 14 residues. With V trimmed by 5 bases and J by 8 bases, 7 bases remained unmatched. The CDR3 DNA follows: TGTGCCAGCAGCCCAGTAGCGGGAGCCGATGAGCAGTTCTTC. This gives the protein CASSPVAGADEQFF.

The chain couples TRBV3-1 to TRBJ2-2; D is possibly TRBD2 (6 bases). The V end was cut by 2 bases, the J end by 3 bases, with 10 bases between. This CDR3 has 15 residues. Germline V gene data show CDR1 as LGHDT and CDR2 as YNNKEL (reference sequence). CDR3 nucleotides: TGTGCCAGCAGCCAACTGGAGGGGTACACCGGGGAGCTGTTTTTT. It translates to CASSQLEGYTGELFF.

This clonotype was observed a handful of times. The CDR3, as DNA: TGTGCCAGCAGCGAGCGGACAGGGAACTATGGCTACACCTTC. This translates into CASSERTGNYGYTF. This rearrangement joins TRBV7-2 to TRBJ1-2; 8 bases are shared with TRBD1. The CDR3 totals 14 residues. Trimming took 5 bases from V and 2 from J; bases not matched to a gene: 4. Germline V gives CDR1 SGHTA, CDR2 FQGNSA. The full variable domain, with the rest looked up from reference TRBV7-2 and TRBJ1-2, is GAGVSQSPSNKVTEKGKDVELRCDPISGHTALYWYRQSLGQGLEFLIYFQGNSAPDKSGLPSDRFSAERTGGSVSTLTIQRTQQEDSAVYLCASSERTGNYGYTFGSGTRLTVV.

This clonotype was seen at least ten times. This rearrangement joins TRBV20-1 to TRBJ2-7, with 9 bases that match TRBD1. The CDR3 totals 14 residues. The germline V gene has CDR1 DFQATT and CDR2 SNEGSKA (reference sequence). Trimming took 3 bases from V and 2 from J; bases not matched to a gene: 5. CDR3 sequence: CSASSGQGPYEQYF. CDR3 nucleotides: TGCAGTGCTAGCTCGGGACAGGGTCCCTACGAGCAGTACTTC.

This clonotype was recorded many times. The V gene is TRBV6-1, the J gene TRBJ2-3; 11 bases match TRBD2. This CDR3 comprises 17 residues. Unmatched junction bases numbered 12, after V lost 5 bases and J lost 5 bases. Germline V gene data show CDR1 as MNHNS and CDR2 as SASEGT. CDR3 residues: CASSPFSGGAFKDTQYF. DNA of the CDR3: TGTGCCAGCAGTCCATTTAGCGGGGGGGCCTTTAAAGATACGCAGTATTTT.

This clonotype came up many times. The V call is TRBV6-1, the J call TRBJ2-2; no reliable D call. The germline V and J ends were trimmed by 8 bases and 4 bases, with 17 bases remaining between them. Germline-derived CDR1 and CDR2 are MNHNS and SASEGT. There are 15 residues in the CDR3. This CDR3 reads CASSLKSVGTGELFF. CDR3 nucleotides: TGTGCCAGCTCTCTTAAATCCGTGGGCACCGGGGAGCTGTTTTTT.

There are many counts of this clonotype. The chain carries TRBV5-1 and TRBJ1-5; the match to TRBD1 covers 10 bases. The V gene end was trimmed by 5 bases and the J gene end by 4 bases; junction bases not matched to a gene: 3. Germline V gene data show CDR1 as SGHRS and CDR2 as YFSETQ. The CDR3 runs to 14 residues. Here the CDR3 DNA reads TGCGCCAGCAGTTGGACAGGGGGGAATCAGCCCCAGCATTTT. As protein: CASSWTGGNQPQHF.

The chain recombines TRBV6-2 or TRBV6-3 with TRBJ2-3; D not certain. Germline values: CDR1 MNHEY, CDR2 SVGEGT. CDR3 length equals 14 residues. V dropped 6 bases and J dropped 0 bases, with 10 bases sitting between them. For the CDR3, the DNA is TGTGCCAGCAGCCGCACACGGAGCACAGATACGCAGTATTTT. This translates into CASSRTRSTDTQYF.

This clonotype was seen many times. This CDR3 is CASSLLDSSYEQYF. Here the CDR3 DNA reads TGTGCCAGCAGTCTTTTGGACAGCTCCTACGAGCAGTACTTC. V gene TRBV6-2 or TRBV6-3 combines with J gene TRBJ2-7; perhaps TRBD1 as D (6 bases). The germline CDR1 and CDR2 sequences are MNHEY and SVGEGT. The CDR3 length is 14 residues. Trimming shortened V by 5 bases and J by 0 bases, and 11 bases separated the two germline ends.

This sequence joins TRBV11-3 and TRBJ2-1; TRBD1 might be the D (5 bases). Deletions cut 5 bases from V and 4 bases from J, with 12 bases between. Germline V gene lookup returns CDR1 SGHNT and CDR2 YENEEA. The CDR3 is 14 residues long. The CDR3 protein is CASSTQGRYNEQFF. The CDR3 DNA is TGTGCCAGCAGCACCCAGGGAAGGTACAATGAGCAGTTCTTC.

This clonotype was observed many times. The chain carries TRBV6-5 and TRBJ2-7, with D possibly matching TRBD1 (5 bases). V was pared by 2 bases and J by 5 bases, with 13 bases between. Germline V gives CDR1 MNHEY, CDR2 SVGAGI. CDR3 length: 14 residues. The CDR3 nucleotides read TGTGCCAGCAGTTACGCAGGGCTTGGCCACGAGCAGTACTTC. This codes for CASSYAGLGHEQYF.

At least ten counts were recorded for this clonotype. DNA for the CDR3: TGTGCCACCAGTGATCGCAAGGGGTGGAATGAGCAGTTCTTC. The encoded protein is CATSDRKGWNEQFF. The chain carries TRBV24-1 and TRBJ2-1, with D perhaps matching TRBD1 (5 bases). Germline loops: CDR1 KGHDR, CDR2 SFDVKD. The CDR3 spans 14 residues. The V end was cut by 3 bases, the J end by 7 bases, with 12 bases between.

V gene TRBV30 combines with J gene TRBJ2-1; the match to TRBD2 covers 7 bases. V shed 5 bases, J shed 6 bases, and the junction held 7 bases outside the gene matches. The CDR3 has 13 amino acids. Germline V gives CDR1 GTSNPN, CDR2 SVGIG (reference sequence). CDR3 nucleotide sequence: TGTGCCTGGGTCTGGGAGGGTGGCAATGAGCAGTTCTTC. It yields the protein CAWVWEGGNEQFF.

This clonotype was observed a handful of times. This chain uses TRBV5-4 with TRBJ2-2; D gene uncertain. Trimming took 4 bases from V and 1 from J, leaving 8 bases between them. Germline assignment: CDR1 SGHNT and CDR2 YYREEE (reference sequence). This CDR3 contains 14 residues. In DNA form, the CDR3 reads TGTGCCAGCAGCGGTAGCCTGAACACCGGGGAGCTGTTTTTT. Its protein product is CASSGSLNTGELFF.

This clonotype was counted many times. This chain joins TRBV6-6 and TRBJ2-7; D is ambiguous. The germline CDR1 and CDR2 sequences are MNHNY and SVGAGI (reference sequence). V was cut by 2 bases and J by 6 bases, with 8 bases left in between. This CDR3 comprises 12 residues. The DNA for the CDR3 is TGTGCCAGCAGTTACCCCCGTCTCGAGCAGTACTTC. Translation gives CASSYPRLEQYF.

The rearrangement joins TRBV20-1 to TRBJ2-6; D may be TRBD1 (5 bases). V was cut by 1 base and J by 8 bases, with 24 bases left in between. The CDR3 is 18 amino acids. Germline CDR1 DFQATT, CDR2 SNEGSKA (reference sequence). In DNA form, the CDR3 reads TGCAGTGCTAGAGGCGTGGCGGACACTTATTTGTCTACCAACGTCCTGACTTTC. Translated, it gives CSARGVADTYLSTNVLTF.

This clonotype was detected many times. The rearrangement joins TRBV11-2 to TRBJ1-1; D is unclear. V lost 3 bases, J lost 1 base, and 9 bases lay in between. The CDR3 has 14 residues. The germline gives CDR1 SGHAT, CDR2 FQNNGV. The CDR3 here is CASSFLKGNTEAFF. As DNA, the CDR3 is TGTGCCAGCAGCTTCTTGAAAGGGAACACTGAAGCTTTCTTT.

This clonotype has ten or more counts. The rearrangement links TRBV5-1 to TRBJ1-1, with D unresolved. From germline, CDR1 is SGHRS and CDR2 YFSETQ. The CDR3 totals 13 residues. The germline V and J ends were trimmed by 4 bases and 2 bases, with 9 bases remaining between them. The DNA for the CDR3 is TGCGCCAGCAGCGCACTGATTAACACTGAAGCTTTCTTT. Translated, it gives CASSALINTEAFF. The variable domain in full, with the rest retrieved from reference TRBV5-1 and TRBJ1-1, is KAGVTQTPRYLIKTRGQQVTLSCSPISGHRSVSWYQQTPGQGLQFLFEYFSETQRNKGNFPGRFSGRQFSNSRSEMNVSTLELGDSALYLCASSALINTEAFFGQGTRLTVV.

This chain uses TRBV7-6 with TRBJ2-7; the D gene could be TRBD1 or TRBD2 (5 bases each). Germline V gene lookup returns CDR1 SGHVS and CDR2 FNYEAQ. V was pared by 5 bases and J by 7 bases, with 15 bases between. This CDR3 is 13 amino acids long. CDR3 in amino acids: CASSHGARKEQYF. Here the CDR3 DNA reads TGTGCCAGCAGCCACGGGGCTCGGAAAGAGCAGTACTTC.

This clonotype was counted a few times. This sequence joins TRBV5-6 and TRBJ2-1; tentative D call: TRBD1 (6 bases). Germline loops: CDR1 SGHDT, CDR2 YYEEEE. Trimming cost V 3 bases and J 0 bases, with 10 bases left between them. The CDR3 loop spans 15 amino acids. Written as DNA, the CDR3 is TGTGCCAGCAGCTACGGACAGAGCTCCTACAATGAGCAGTTCTTC. This encodes CASSYGQSSYNEQFF.

This clonotype has only a few counts. The V and J genes are TRBV28 and TRBJ1-2; no clear D. Trimming stripped 4 bases from V and 5 bases from J, with 17 bases between. Germline lookup yields CDR1 MDHEN and CDR2 SYDVKM. CDR3 length: 15 residues. The CDR3 DNA is TGTGCCAGCAGTTCATTAGCGGTGTGGGAGTATGGCTACACCTTC. This translates into CASSSLAVWEYGYTF.

This clonotype has a count of ten or more. This chain joins TRBV5-1 and TRBJ2-1; D unresolved. Trimming cost V 5 bases and J 5 bases, with 17 bases left between them. The CDR3 contains 15 residues. Germline lookup yields CDR1 SGHRS and CDR2 YFSETQ. CDR3 coding DNA: TGCGCCAGCAGGAGGACGGCCGGTGAGAACAATGAGCAGTTCTTC. Protein sequence: CASRRTAGENNEQFF.

This clonotype has at least ten counts. The chain joins TRBV5-1 to TRBJ2-2, with D possibly TRBD1 on 6 matching bases. V lost 0 bases and J 6 bases, leaving 15 bases between the germline ends. Germline loops: CDR1 SGHRS, CDR2 YFSETQ. This CDR3 region has 16 residues. CDR3 in amino acids: CASSLVWDKAPGELFF. CDR3 coding DNA: TGCGCCAGCAGCTTGGTGTGGGACAAGGCGCCCGGGGAGCTGTTTTTT.

There are many counts of this clonotype. The chain links TRBV12-3 or TRBV12-4 to TRBJ2-7; 8 bases match TRBD2. This CDR3 has 14 residues. Trimming cost V 6 bases and J 0 bases; bases outside gene matches: 4. The chain's CDR3 is CASRRGGTSYEQYF. The CDR3 bases are TGTGCCAGCAGGCGCGGGGGGACCTCCTACGAGCAGTACTTC.

This clonotype was observed many times. The chain recombines TRBV12-3 or TRBV12-4 with TRBJ1-5, with TRBD1 matching over 7 bases. This CDR3 has 14 residues. V lost 6 bases and J lost 4; bases outside the gene matches: 6. The CDR3, as DNA: TGTGCCAGCAGCATACAGGGGAGGAATCAGCCCCAGCATTTT. Amino acids: CASSIQGRNQPQHF.

Ten or more counts support this clonotype. The V and J genes are TRBV27 and TRBJ2-7; 7 bases agree with TRBD1. Trimming removed 5 bases from V and 6 bases from J; junction bases left unmatched: 7. This CDR3 comprises 13 residues. Germline V gives CDR1 MNHEY, CDR2 SMNVEV (reference sequence). CDR3 amino acids: CASSLQRGLEQYF. The CDR3 DNA follows: TGTGCCAGCAGTCTCCAAAGGGGGCTCGAGCAGTACTTC.

This clonotype showed up many times. The CDR3 protein is CSVEGHLNTEAFF. The CDR3 DNA reads as TGCAGCGTTGAAGGGCACTTGAACACTGAAGCTTTCTTT. The chain employs TRBV29-1 and TRBJ1-1; D unresolved. The CDR3 is 13 amino acids. Trimming removed 1 base from V and 0 bases from J, with 6 bases in between. Germline values: CDR1 SQVTM, CDR2 ANQGSEA.

The V gene is TRBV20-1, the J gene TRBJ2-5; tentative D call: TRBD2 (6 bases). CDR3 length: 11 amino acids. V lost 6 bases to trimming and J lost 6 bases, with 11 bases between them. Germline CDR1 and CDR2: DFQATT and SNEGSKA (reference sequence). The CDR3 DNA follows: TGCAGTGCGCCGGCGGGACAGACCCAGTACTTC. It yields the protein CSAPAGQTQYF.

This clonotype has ten or more counts. The rearrangement uses TRBV6-1 and TRBJ2-5; 9 nucleotides agree with TRBD1. Germline CDR1 reads MNHNS; CDR2 reads SASEGT. This CDR3 spans 15 amino acids. J lost 5 bases, V lost 6 bases, and 10 bases had no gene match. The CDR3 DNA reads TGTGCCAGCAGCCCCGGACAGGGGAGTAGGGAGACCCAGTACTTC. This translates into CASSPGQGSRETQYF.